This passage covers 24 T cell receptor beta chains from one sample sequenced in a study of T cells after yellow fever vaccination. TCRdb reanalysed the 5' RACE reads using MiXCR and keeps one entry per CDR3 protein. The sample lists around 40,000 distinct CDR3 sequences; about 6.8% were seen once. The sample was CD8+ T cells not binding an NS4B(214-222) dextramer, sorted from PBMCs, taken 45 days after the yellow fever booster vaccination. Receptors originate from a young man who received the YFV17D yellow fever vaccine.

This clonotype has ten or more counts. CDR3 in DNA: TGTGCCAGCTCCCGGGGAGGTCTTGGTTACAATGAGCAGTTCTTC. It is translated as CASSRGGLGYNEQFF. The chain uses TRBV7-2 and TRBJ2-1; tentatively, D is TRBD2 (6 bases). There are 15 residues in the CDR3. The V and J ends lost 8 bases and 4 bases respectively, with 18 bases between them. Germline CDR1 is SGHTA and CDR2 is FQGNSA. Drawing the rest from reference TRBV7-2 and TRBJ2-1, the complete variable domain is GAGVSQSPSNKVTEKGKDVELRCDPISGHTALYWYRQSLGQGLEFLIYFQGNSAPDKSGLPSDRFSAERTGGSVSTLTIQRTQQEDSAVYLCASSRGGLGYNEQFFGPGTRLTVL.

In this sample, this clonotype turned up many times. The V gene is TRBV3-1, the J gene TRBJ2-7; 9 positions agree with TRBD1. The CDR3 extends over 16 amino acids. In germline, CDR1 is LGHDT, CDR2 YNNKEL (reference sequence). V shed 4 bases and J 2 bases; nucleotides not matched to a gene: 9. CDR3 sequence reads: CASSRGTGLRAYEQYF. The CDR3 DNA is TGTGCCAGCAGCCGAGGGACAGGGCTGAGGGCCTACGAGCAGTACTTC.

V is TRBV18 and J is TRBJ2-3; either TRBD1 or TRBD2 may supply D (5 bases each). The CDR3 is 13 residues long. The germline V gene has CDR1 KGHSH and CDR2 LQKENI. Trimming stripped 4 bases from V and 6 bases from J, with 11 bases between. The CDR3 sequence is CASSRDGSDTQYF. In DNA form, the CDR3 reads TGTGCCAGCTCACGGGACGGATCCGATACGCAGTATTTT. The variable domain in full, completed from reference TRBV18 and TRBJ2-3, reads NAGVMQNPRHLVRRRGQEARLRCSPMKGHSHVYWYRQLPEEGLKFMVYLQKENIIDESGMPKERFSAEFPKEGPSILRIQQVVRGDSAAYFCASSRDGSDTQYFGPGTRLTVL.

The chain combines TRBV20-1 with TRBJ1-6, with no clear D. The CDR3 has 17 amino acids. Looked up from germline, CDR1 is DFQATT and CDR2 is SNEGSKA (reference sequence). Trimming removed 3 bases at V and 5 bases at J, with 20 bases between. Written as DNA, the CDR3 is TGCAGTGCTAGTCCTATCGGGCCTACGGGGAATAATTCACCCCTCCACTTT. Its translation is CSASPIGPTGNNSPLHF.

This clonotype came up many times. J is TRBJ2-1 and V is TRBV5-6; the D gene is possibly TRBD2 (6 bases). V lost 1 base to trimming and J lost 3 bases, with 11 bases between them. Germline V CDR1 and CDR2: SGHDT, YYEEEE. This CDR3 spans 15 amino acids. CDR3 in amino acids: CASSLTTRNYNEQFF. Here the CDR3 DNA reads TGTGCCAGCAGCTTGACGACTAGAAACTACAATGAGCAGTTCTTC. Based on the CDR3 plus reference TRBV5-6 and TRBJ2-1, the full variable domain is DAGVTQSPTHLIKTRGQQVTLRCSPKSGHDTVSWYQQALGQGPQFIFQYYEEEERQRGNFPDRFSGHQFPNYSSELNVNALLLGDSALYLCASSLTTRNYNEQFFGPGTRLTVL.

This clonotype was observed at least ten times. This rearrangement joins TRBV7-9 to TRBJ2-2; D uncertain. Germline-derived CDR1 and CDR2 are SEHNR and FQNEAQ (reference sequence). Trimming shortened V by 5 bases and J by 0 bases, and 7 bases separated the two germline ends. CDR3 length: 14 amino acids. The CDR3 DNA reads TGTGCCAGCAGCCAGACTTCGAACACCGGGGAGCTGTTTTTT. Protein product: CASSQTSNTGELFF.

This clonotype was seen at least ten times. This chain connects TRBV30 to TRBJ2-1; the match to TRBD2 covers 9 bases. The CDR3 is made up of 14 amino acids. Germline CDR1 reads GTSNPN; CDR2 reads SVGIG (reference sequence). The V gene end was trimmed by 0 bases and the J gene end by 8 bases; junction bases not matched to a gene: 5. Here the CDR3 reads CAWSVQGLADEQFF. The CDR3 DNA reads as TGTGCCTGGAGTGTACAGGGACTAGCCGATGAGCAGTTCTTC.

This clonotype was counted at least ten times. The chain couples TRBV6-5 to TRBJ2-4, with D possibly TRBD2 on 5 matching bases. The length of the CDR3 is 14 residues. Germline-derived CDR1 and CDR2 are MNHEY and SVGAGI. V lost 2 bases to trimming and J lost 2 bases, with 7 bases between them. The chain's CDR3 is CASSYKDSKNIQYF. The CDR3, as DNA: TGTGCCAGCAGTTACAAGGACTCCAAAAACATTCAGTACTTC.

The table lists this clonotype with many counts. V is TRBV7-9 and J is TRBJ2-7, with unresolved D. CDR1 and CDR2 from the germline V gene are SEHNR and FQNEAQ (reference sequence). Trimming cost V 2 bases and J 0 bases, with 8 bases left between them. The CDR3 has 14 amino acids. Here the CDR3 reads CASSLIENSYEQYF. CDR3 DNA sequence: TGTGCCAGCAGCTTAATAGAGAACTCCTACGAGCAGTACTTC.

This clonotype was seen ten or more times. This sequence joins TRBV5-1 and TRBJ2-7, with a tentative D call TRBD1 (6 bases). Germline lookup yields CDR1 SGHRS and CDR2 YFSETQ. The CDR3 totals 15 residues. V was shortened by 0 bases and J by 0 bases, with 10 bases between the two germline ends. CDR3 nucleotides: TGCGCCAGCAGCTTGGAACCAGGGGCCTCCTACGAGCAGTACTTC. As protein: CASSLEPGASYEQYF.

This clonotype showed up many times. The V and J genes are TRBV6-2 or TRBV6-3 and TRBJ1-1; D is unresolved. CDR1 MNHEY and CDR2 SVGEGT come from the germline V gene. The CDR3 covers 13 residues. Trimming removed 0 bases at V and 7 bases at J, with 9 bases between. The CDR3 coding sequence is TGTGCCAGCAGTTACTCGATGGCACGTGAAGCTTTCTTT. Its translation: CASSYSMAREAFF.

This clonotype was counted between two and nine times. The rearrangement links TRBV2 to TRBJ2-7, with D perhaps given as TRBD1 or TRBD2 (5 bases each). Trimming removed 6 bases at V and 7 bases at J, with 10 bases between. The CDR3 extends over 11 amino acids. Germline assignment: CDR1 SNHLY and CDR2 FYNNEI. The CDR3 sequence: CASRGTQEQYF. CDR3 DNA sequence: TGTGCCAGCAGGGGGACGCAAGAGCAGTACTTC.

This chain connects TRBV4-2 to TRBJ2-3; D possibly corresponds to TRBD1 (6 bases). Trimming stripped 0 bases from V and 2 bases from J, with 12 bases between. CDR3 size: 16 residues. CDR1 and CDR2 from the germline V gene are LGHNA and YNFKEQ. Here the CDR3 DNA reads TGTGCCAGCAGCCAAGAAAAGGGGGTTAACACAGATACGCAGTATTTT. Amino acid sequence: CASSQEKGVNTDTQYF.

This clonotype was seen repeatedly, ten times or more. The rearrangement joins TRBV29-1 to TRBJ2-3; D gene unclear. The germline CDR1 and CDR2 sequences are SQVTM and ANQGSEA. The CDR3 contains 11 residues. Trimming took off 3 bases at V and 6 bases at J, with 7 bases between the two ends. In nucleotides, the CDR3 is TGCAGCGTTGACATACAGGATACGCAGTATTTT. Protein product: CSVDIQDTQYF.

The table lists this clonotype with a few counts. The chain carries TRBV7-3 and TRBJ2-1, with 8 bases fitting TRBD2. The CDR3 extends over 19 amino acids. Germline V CDR1 and CDR2: SGHTA, FQGTGA. V was clipped by 9 bases and J by 6 bases; unmatched bases: 25. In DNA, the CDR3 is TGTGCCAGTAACAGCGGCGGGGGTAGCGGGGCCCTACCGGCCAATGAGCAGTTCTTC. Its protein product is CASNSGGGSGALPANEQFF.

This clonotype was counted many times. The rearrangement joins TRBV7-9 to TRBJ2-1, with 7 bases matching TRBD2. V lost 5 bases to trimming and J lost 15 bases; unmatched junction nucleotides: 10. Germline loops: CDR1 SEHNR, CDR2 FQNEAQ (reference sequence). The CDR3 is made up of 12 amino acids. The CDR3, as DNA: TGTGCCAGCAGCCCCGGACTAGGATCGGCGTTCTTC. This encodes CASSPGLGSAFF.

This clonotype was seen more than once but under ten times. This sequence joins TRBV18 and TRBJ2-7; 11 positions match TRBD1. The CDR3 consists of 15 residues. Germline CDR1 KGHSH, CDR2 LQKENI. The V segment lost 6 bases and the J segment 3 bases; nucleotides outside the gene matches: 7. The CDR3 spells CASSAGTGGYYEQYF. The CDR3, as DNA: TGTGCCAGCTCGGCCGGGACAGGGGGTTACTACGAGCAGTACTTC.

This clonotype was counted many times. The genes are TRBV11-1 and TRBJ2-7, with TRBD2 matching 10 bases. Germline trimming cut 2 bases from V and 0 bases from J; bases unmatched to any gene: 1. There are 15 residues in the CDR3. Germline V gene data show CDR1 as SGHAT and CDR2 as FQDESV (reference sequence). The CDR3 sequence: CASSLRTSGSYEQYF. The CDR3 nucleotides read TGTGCCAGCAGCTTAAGGACTAGCGGCTCCTACGAGCAGTACTTC.

A remark on this clonotype: Just one base apart from a much larger clone, this may be a read error. The V call is TRBV15, the J call TRBJ2-3; D remains unclear. The CDR3 is 17 residues long. Looked up from germline, CDR1 is LNHNV and CDR2 is YYDKDF (reference sequence). The CDR3 here is CATSRDPSYIRTDTRYF. CDR3 DNA sequence: TGTGCCACCAGCAGAGATCCCTCATATATTCGCACAGATACGCGGTATTTT.

V usage is TRBV12-3 or TRBV12-4 and J usage is TRBJ2-1; TRBD2 agrees at 7 bases. CDR3 size: 15 residues. V lost 2 bases and J lost 3; bases outside the gene matches: 4. The CDR3 region has the DNA TGTGCCAGCAGTTTATGGTGGGGGGGCTACAATGAGCAGTTCTTC. It is translated as CASSLWWGGYNEQFF.

This clonotype was counted at least ten times. V is TRBV7-9 and J is TRBJ1-1; D is unclear. Trimming stripped 7 bases from V and 1 base from J, with 13 bases between. This CDR3 has 14 residues. CDR1 is SEHNR and CDR2 is FQNEAQ in the germline V gene (reference sequence). The CDR3 loop is CASISGWENTEAFF. As DNA, the CDR3 is TGTGCCAGCATCTCGGGGTGGGAGAACACTGAAGCTTTCTTT.

This clonotype was detected only a few times. The J gene is TRBJ2-1, the V gene TRBV7-6; 7 positions agree with TRBD1. Trimming at V came to 3 bases and at J to 2 bases, leaving 10 bases not matched to a gene. CDR1 SGHVS and CDR2 FNYEAQ come from the germline V gene. This CDR3 region has 17 residues. CDR3 region: CASSLKTGSGAYNEQFF. CDR3 DNA sequence: TGTGCCAGCAGCTTGAAGACAGGGTCCGGGGCCTACAATGAGCAGTTCTTC.

This clonotype was observed a handful of times. The chain uses TRBV20-1 and TRBJ2-7; perhaps D is TRBD1 or TRBD2 (6 bases each). The CDR3 length is 16 residues. CDR1 and CDR2 from the germline V gene are DFQATT and SNEGSKA (reference sequence). V lost 6 bases and J 2 bases, leaving 23 bases between the germline ends. The chain's CDR3 is CSASSLGAGSPYEQYF. The DNA for the CDR3 is TGCAGTGCCAGCTCCCTGGGGGCGGGGAGCCCCTACGAGCAGTACTTC.

The V gene is TRBV14, the J gene TRBJ2-5; weak D call: TRBD2 (6 bases). The CDR3 consists of 18 residues. Germline CDR1 is SGHDN and CDR2 is FVKESK. Trimming removed 0 bases from V and 1 base from J, with 18 bases in between. Here the CDR3 DNA reads TGTGCCAGCAGCCAAGAAGACGGGGACTCGTACTTCCAAGAGACCCAGTACTTC. Translation: CASSQEDGDSYFQETQYF.